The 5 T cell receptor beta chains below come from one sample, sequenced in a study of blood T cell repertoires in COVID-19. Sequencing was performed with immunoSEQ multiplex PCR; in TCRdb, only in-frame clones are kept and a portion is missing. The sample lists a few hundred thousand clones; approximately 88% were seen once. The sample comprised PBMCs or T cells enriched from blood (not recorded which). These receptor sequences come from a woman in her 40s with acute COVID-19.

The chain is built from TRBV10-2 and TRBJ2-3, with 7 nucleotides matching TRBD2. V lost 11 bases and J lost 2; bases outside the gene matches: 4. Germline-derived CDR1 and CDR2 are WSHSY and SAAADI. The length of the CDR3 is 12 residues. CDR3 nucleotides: TGCGCCGGGGGGGTTAACACAGATACGCAGTATTTT. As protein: CAGGVNTDTQYF.

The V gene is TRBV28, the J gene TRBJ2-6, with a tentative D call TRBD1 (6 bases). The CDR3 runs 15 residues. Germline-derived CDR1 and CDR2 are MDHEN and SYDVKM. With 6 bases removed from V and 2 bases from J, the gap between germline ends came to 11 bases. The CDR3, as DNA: TGTGCCAGCAGAGAACAGGGCGCTGGGGCCAACGTCCTGACTTTC. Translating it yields CASREQGAGANVLTF.

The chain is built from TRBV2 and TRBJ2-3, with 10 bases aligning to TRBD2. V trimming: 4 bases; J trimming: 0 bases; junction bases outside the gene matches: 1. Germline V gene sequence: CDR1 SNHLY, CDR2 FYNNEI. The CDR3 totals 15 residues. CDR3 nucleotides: TGTGCCAGCAGTGGACTAGCGGGTAGCACAGATACGCAGTATTTT. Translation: CASSGLAGSTDTQYF.

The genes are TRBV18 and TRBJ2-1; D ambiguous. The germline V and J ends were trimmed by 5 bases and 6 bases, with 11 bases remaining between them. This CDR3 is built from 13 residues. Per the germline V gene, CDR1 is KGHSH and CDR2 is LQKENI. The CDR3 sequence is CASSFEFRNEQFF. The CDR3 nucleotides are TGTGCCAGCTCATTTGAGTTTCGCAATGAGCAGTTCTTC.

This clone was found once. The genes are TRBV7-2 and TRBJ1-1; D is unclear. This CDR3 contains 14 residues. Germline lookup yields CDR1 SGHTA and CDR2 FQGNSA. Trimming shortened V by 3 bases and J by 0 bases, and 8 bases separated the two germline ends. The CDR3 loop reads CASSFDSLNTEAFF. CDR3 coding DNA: TGTGCCAGCAGCTTTGACTCATTGAACACTGAAGCTTTCTTT.